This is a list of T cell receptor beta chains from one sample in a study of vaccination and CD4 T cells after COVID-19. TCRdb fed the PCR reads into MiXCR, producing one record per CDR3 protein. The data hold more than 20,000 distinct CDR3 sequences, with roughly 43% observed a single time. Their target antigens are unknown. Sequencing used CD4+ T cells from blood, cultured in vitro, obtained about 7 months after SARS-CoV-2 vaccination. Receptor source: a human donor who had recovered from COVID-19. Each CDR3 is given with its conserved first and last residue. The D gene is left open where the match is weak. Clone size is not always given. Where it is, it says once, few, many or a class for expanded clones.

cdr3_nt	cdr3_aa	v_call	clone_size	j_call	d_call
TGTGCCAGCAGCTTAGTAGGGACAGGGCTTTCTGGGGCCAACGTCCTGACTTTC	CASSLVGTGLSGANVLTF	TRBV7-2	few	TRBJ2-6	TRBD1
TGTGCCAGCAGTGCGAAGGGGTGGTACTACAATGAGCAGTTCTTC	CASSAKGWYYNEQFF	TRBV6-2/TRBV6-3	-	TRBJ2-1	-
TGTGCCAGCAGTTACTGGACAGGTTCCGAGCAGTACTTC	CASSYWTGSEQYF	TRBV6-5	few	TRBJ2-7	TRBD1
TGTGCCAGCAGTCCGAAGGGGGGGGGGTCTGGGGCCAACGTCCTGACTTTC	CASSPKGGGSGANVLTF	TRBV27	-	TRBJ2-6	-
TGTGCCAGCAGCTTCGGGATCCAAATTAACTCTGGGGCCAACGTCCTGACTTTC	CASSFGIQINSGANVLTF	TRBV5-6	-	TRBJ2-6	-
TGTGCCAGCAGTTGGGACAGGGGGCAGACTGAAGCTTTCTTT	CASSWDRGQTEAFF	TRBV6-5	few	TRBJ1-1	TRBD1
TGCGCCAGCAGCCCCGGGGCAGTCGGTAGCAATCAGCCCCAGCATTTT	CASSPGAVGSNQPQHF	TRBV4-1	-	TRBJ1-5	-
TGTGCCAGCAGCTTAGCCAAAAACATTCAGTACTTC	CASSLAKNIQYF	TRBV7-2	-	TRBJ2-4	-
TGTGCCAGCAGTCCTTCATTAGGTGACTACGAGCAGTACTTC	CASSPSLGDYEQYF	TRBV27	-	TRBJ2-7	-
TGTGCCAGCAGTCGATTGCCAGGACTAGCGGGAGGCAATGAGCAGTTCTTC	CASSRLPGLAGGNEQFF	TRBV28	-	TRBJ2-1	TRBD2
TGTGCCAGCAGCCGAGCGGGCTCTTCTTATGGCTACACCTTC	CASSRAGSSYGYTF	TRBV27	-	TRBJ1-2	-
TGTGCCAGCAGTGAAGGGGTGGGGAATTCACCCCTCCACTTT	CASSEGVGNSPLHF	TRBV6-1	few	TRBJ1-6	-
TGCAGTGCTAGCCAGGGACAGATAAACACTGAAGCTTTCTTT	CSASQGQINTEAFF	TRBV20-1	-	TRBJ1-1	TRBD1
TGTGCCACCAGCAGAGATCGGACATCAGATACGCAGTATTTT	CATSRDRTSDTQYF	TRBV15	-	TRBJ2-3	-
TGTGCCAGCAGCCCTAGCGGGAGGGCCCGCGGTGAGCAGTTCTTC	CASSPSGRARGEQFF	TRBV7-8	-	TRBJ2-1	TRBD2
TGTGCCAGCAGCTTAGCGGGAGGGCCGGGTGAGACCCAGTACTTC	CASSLAGGPGETQYF	TRBV7-2	-	TRBJ2-5	TRBD2
TGTGCCAGCAGCCCCGGACAGGGAGGCACAGATACGCAGTATTTT	CASSPGQGGTDTQYF	TRBV11-3	-	TRBJ2-3	TRBD1
TGCAGTGCCAAACGTGGGACTAACACCGGGGAGCTGTTTTTT	CSAKRGTNTGELFF	TRBV20-1	few	TRBJ2-2	-
TGTGCCAGCAGCTCAGGGTATAGCAATCAGCCCCAGCATTTT	CASSSGYSNQPQHF	TRBV7-2	few	TRBJ1-5	-
TGCAGTGCTAGGAAACAGGGAGATCAGCCCCAGCATTTT	CSARKQGDQPQHF	TRBV20-1	few	TRBJ1-5	-
TGTGCCAGCAGTTTACAACCCTCCGGACTAGACGAGCAGTACTTC	CASSLQPSGLDEQYF	TRBV27	-	TRBJ2-7	TRBD2
TGCAGTGCTAGAAACCGGGTACTAGCGGGCACAGATACGCAGTATTTT	CSARNRVLAGTDTQYF	TRBV20-1	-	TRBJ2-3	TRBD2
TGTGCCAGCAGCTCTGGACTGCAAGAGACCCAGTACTTC	CASSSGLQETQYF	TRBV7-3	few	TRBJ2-5	-
TGTGCCAGCAGCCAACAAAACAGGGGGTTTAACTATGGCTACACCTTC	CASSQQNRGFNYGYTF	TRBV27	few	TRBJ1-2	TRBD1
TGTGCTAGCAGCACCGGGACAGAAGAGACCCAGTACTTC	CASSTGTEETQYF	TRBV7-7	-	TRBJ2-5	TRBD1
TGTGCCAGTAGTTATCCCGGGAAGGGAGCCTACGAGCAGTACTTC	CASSYPGKGAYEQYF	TRBV19	-	TRBJ2-7	-
TGTGCCACATACTCCGGGACAGCTAACTATGGCTACACCTTC	CATYSGTANYGYTF	TRBV28	-	TRBJ1-2	TRBD1
TGTGCCAGCAGCACAGAAGCAGGGGAGGAGACCCAGTACTTC	CASSTEAGEETQYF	TRBV11-3	-	TRBJ2-5	-
TGTGCCAGCAGGGGGACAGGGGGAAACACTGAAGCTTTCTTT	CASRGTGGNTEAFF	TRBV6-1	-	TRBJ1-1	TRBD1
TGTGCCAGCAGTGAATTTCAGATAAGCTCCTACGAGCAGTACTTC	CASSEFQISSYEQYF	TRBV6-1	-	TRBJ2-7	-
TGCGCCAGCAGCTCGATACAGGGATCGGGTAAGCAGTACTTC	CASSSIQGSGKQYF	TRBV11-2	once	TRBJ2-7	-
TGTGCCACCAGCAGAGGGAGGCAGGTCCCGAACTATGGCTACACCTTC	CATSRGRQVPNYGYTF	TRBV15	few	TRBJ1-2	-